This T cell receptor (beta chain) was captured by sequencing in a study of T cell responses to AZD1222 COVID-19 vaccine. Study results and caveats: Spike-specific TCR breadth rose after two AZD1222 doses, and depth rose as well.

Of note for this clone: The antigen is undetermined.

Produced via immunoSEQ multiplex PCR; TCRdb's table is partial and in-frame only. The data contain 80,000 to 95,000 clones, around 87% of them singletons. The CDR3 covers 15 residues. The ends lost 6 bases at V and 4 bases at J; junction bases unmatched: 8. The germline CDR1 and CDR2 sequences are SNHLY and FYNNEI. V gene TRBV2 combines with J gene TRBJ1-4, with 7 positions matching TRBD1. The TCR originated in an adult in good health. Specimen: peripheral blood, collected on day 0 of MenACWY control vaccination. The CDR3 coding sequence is TGTGCCAGCAGCCTAACCGACAGGGATAATGAAAAACTGTTTTTT. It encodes CASSLTDRDNEKLFF.